This T cell receptor beta chain was obtained from a study of early T cells in non-severe SARS-CoV-2 infection. Individually, cDNA molecules had unique molecular identifiers attached to them. TCRdb re-called the 5' RACE reads with MiXCR, one entry per CDR3 protein. The sample carries tens of thousands of distinct CDR3 sequences, less than 6.5% recorded once. The receptor comes from an adult who was a healthcare worker with PCR-confirmed SARS-CoV-2 infection or an uninfected control (not recorded which). The sequenced material came from whole blood.

CDR3 in DNA: TGCAGCGTCGACCCGAGCGGGAAGGGGGAGCTGTTTTTT. It translates to CSVDPSGKGELFF. This rearrangement joins TRBV29-1 to TRBJ2-2, with 7 positions matching TRBD2. With 6 bases clipped from V and 8 bases from J, the junction kept 9 bases outside the gene matches. There are 13 residues in the CDR3. Germline V gene sequence: CDR1 SQVTM, CDR2 ANQGSEA.